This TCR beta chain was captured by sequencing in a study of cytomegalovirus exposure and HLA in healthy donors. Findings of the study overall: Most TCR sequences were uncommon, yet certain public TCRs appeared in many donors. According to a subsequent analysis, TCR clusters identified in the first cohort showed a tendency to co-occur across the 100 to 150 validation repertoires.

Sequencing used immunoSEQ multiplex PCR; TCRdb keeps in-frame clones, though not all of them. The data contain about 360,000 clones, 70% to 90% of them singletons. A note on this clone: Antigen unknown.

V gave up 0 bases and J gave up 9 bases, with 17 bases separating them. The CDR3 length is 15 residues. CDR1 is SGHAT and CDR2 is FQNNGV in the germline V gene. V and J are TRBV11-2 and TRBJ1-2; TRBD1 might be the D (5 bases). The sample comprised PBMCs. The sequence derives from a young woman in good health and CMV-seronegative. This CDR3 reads CASSLDLTGVRSYTF. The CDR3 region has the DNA TGTGCCAGCAGCTTAGATCTAACAGGTGTAAGAAGCTACACCTTC.